This T cell receptor beta chain was recovered during a study of blood T cells in healthy people across ages. Study outcomes and limitations: Both higher diversity and more naive CD4+ cells marked long-lived donors when set against aged donors.

Concerning this clonotype: The target antigen is unknown.

Primed by a sample-barcoded 5' primer and a J-beta primer mix, a second PCR proceeded for about 7 to 11 cycles. From the 5' RACE reads, TCRdb called clonotypes with MiXCR, one entry per CDR3 protein. This sample has more than 1 million distinct CDR3 sequences; 45% occur once, and the top ten carry over 15%. This CDR3 spans 12 amino acids. The sample comprised blood. This clonotype originated in a woman in her sixties in good health. The chain combines TRBV12-2 with TRBJ2-5. TRBV12-2 corresponds to a pseudogene. CDR3 sequence: CASRLRWDEQYF. In nucleotides, the CDR3 is TGTGCAAGTCGCTTACGTTGGGATGAGCAGTACTTC.